This T cell receptor beta chain was profiled in a study of Graves' ophthalmopathy and Graves' hyperthyroidism. The V gene end was trimmed by 6 bases and the J gene end by 6 bases; junction bases not matched to a gene: 13. This CDR3 contains 15 residues. Study findings and constraints: Progression of ophthalmopathy was predicted by the model with 60% to 71% sensitivity and under 75% specificity.

RNA served as the template for amplifying TCR beta CDR3 regions. HTBI primers primed a first-round RT-PCR, and a second-round multiplex PCR followed. TCRdb reprocessed the multiplex PCR reads with MiXCR, giving one entry per CDR3 protein. The table has 400,000 to 500,000 distinct CDR3 sequences, more than 20% seen once. At least ten counts were recorded for this clonotype. The antigen is undetermined. It was on clinical symptoms, serum thyroxine, TRAb, thyroid ultrasound and orbital computed tomography that diagnosis relied. V usage is TRBV12-3 or TRBV12-4 and J usage is TRBJ2-5; 7 bases agree with TRBD2. The sample was peripheral blood. The sequence derives from a woman younger than 35 with stable Graves' hyperthyroidism. CDR3: CASSPGTRGGQTQYF. The CDR3 DNA reads TGTGCCAGCAGCCCCGGGACTCGGGGAGGGCAGACCCAGTACTTC.